These T cell receptor beta chains were read from a single sample in a study of CD8+ T cells in alopecia areata. TCRdb's copy holds only in-frame clones and misses some; the assay was immunoSEQ multiplex PCR. The table lists more than 200,000 clones, about 40% of them singletons. The input for sequencing was CD4+ T cells sorted from blood, taken at approximately week 36, from a patient treated with tofacitinib. The receptors derive from a human donor with alopecia areata. CDR3s include the opening cysteine and the closing phenylalanine or tryptophan. Fields, in order: J gene, V gene, clone size, D gene, CDR3 protein, CDR3 DNA. A D gene is named only where the DNA matches it firmly. The size entry is marked missing in some rows and otherwise reads once, few, many or a size class.

J: TRBJ2-7; V: TRBV2; size: -; D: TRBD1; CDR3: CASREGQGNYEQYF; DNA: TGTGCCAGCAGAGAGGGACAGGGGAACTACGAGCAGTACTTC
J: TRBJ2-3; V: TRBV5-1; size: few; D: -; CDR3: CASSLAIGDTQYF; DNA: TGCGCCAGCAGCTTGGCCATAGGGGATACGCAGTATTTT
J: TRBJ2-1; V: TRBV7-2; size: -; D: -; CDR3: CASSYLYEQFF; DNA: TGTGCCAGCAGTTACCTTTATGAGCAGTTCTTC
J: TRBJ1-4; V: TRBV6-5; size: -; D: TRBD1; CDR3: CASSWDRNEKLFF; DNA: TGTGCCAGCAGTTGGGACAGGAATGAAAAACTGTTTTTT
J: TRBJ2-2; V: TRBV5-1; size: -; D: TRBD2; CDR3: CASSTGRTSGSTGELFF; DNA: TGCGCCAGCAGCACGGGGAGGACTAGCGGGAGTACCGGGGAGCTGTTTTTT
J: TRBJ2-5; V: TRBV4-1; size: few; D: -; CDR3: CASSQDLRSQGRMETQYF; DNA: TGCGCCAGCAGCCAAGATTTACGGTCACAGGGGAGGATGGAGACCCAGTACTTC
J: TRBJ1-2; V: TRBV7-9; size: -; D: TRBD1; CDR3: CASSLERGPVYGYTF; DNA: TGTGCCAGCAGCTTAGAAAGGGGGCCTGTCTATGGCTACACCTTC
J: TRBJ2-5; V: TRBV20-1; size: -; D: -; CDR3: CSVWEETQYF; DNA: TGCAGTGTTTGGGAAGAGACCCAGTACTTC
J: TRBJ2-2; V: TRBV9; size: -; D: TRBD2; CDR3: CASSAGLAGPTGELFF; DNA: TGTGCCAGCAGCGCGGGACTAGCGGGGCCTACCGGGGAGCTGTTTTTT
J: TRBJ2-6; V: TRBV29-1; size: -; D: -; CDR3: CSVLLGVGANVLTF; DNA: TGCAGCGTTTTATTGGGCGTGGGGGCCAACGTCCTGACTTTC
J: TRBJ2-2; V: TRBV7-2; size: -; D: -; CDR3: CASSLGSQNTGELFF; DNA: TGTGCCAGCAGCTTAGGGTCCCAGAACACCGGGGAGCTGTTTTTT
J: TRBJ1-2; V: TRBV4-1; size: few; D: -; CDR3: CASSQVHGANYGYTF; DNA: TGCGCCAGCAGCCAAGTACACGGTGCTAACTATGGCTACACCTTC
J: TRBJ2-3; V: TRBV28; size: few; D: -; CDR3: CASSSGTDTQYF; DNA: TGTGCCAGCAGTTCCGGTACAGATACGCAGTATTTT
J: TRBJ2-7; V: TRBV4-1; size: few; D: -; CDR3: CASSQEGHYEQYF; DNA: TGCGCCAGCAGCCAAGAGGGCCACTACGAGCAGTACTTC
J: TRBJ2-7; V: TRBV7-2; size: -; D: -; CDR3: CASSLAPGSVYEQYF; DNA: TGTGCCAGCAGCTTAGCCCCCGGGTCCGTCTACGAGCAGTACTTC
J: TRBJ2-7; V: TRBV30; size: -; D: -; CDR3: CAWSTGRAGISYEQYF; DNA: TGTGCCTGGAGTACAGGGAGGGCGGGGATCTCCTACGAGCAGTACTTC
J: TRBJ1-2; V: TRBV7-2; size: -; D: TRBD1; CDR3: CASSLDPGTGYGYTF; DNA: TGTGCCAGCAGCTTAGACCCCGGGACAGGCTATGGCTACACCTTC
J: TRBJ2-7; V: TRBV7-9; size: -; D: TRBD1; CDR3: CASSFPGGYEQYF; DNA: TGTGCCAGCAGCTTTCCAGGGGGCTACGAGCAGTACTTC
J: TRBJ2-1; V: TRBV6-6; size: few; D: -; CDR3: CASRQSGTPLQFF; DNA: TGTGCCAGCAGGCAGTCCGGGACTCCACTCCAGTTCTTC
J: TRBJ2-3; V: TRBV10-3; size: -; D: -; CDR3: CAISEERVSGAQYF; DNA: TGTGCCATCAGTGAGGAGAGGGTGTCGGGGGCGCAGTATTTT
J: TRBJ2-1; V: TRBV7-2; size: -; D: TRBD2; CDR3: CASSTISGRAAFF; DNA: TGTGCCAGCAGCACAATTAGCGGGAGGGCCGCGTTCTTC
J: TRBJ2-7; V: TRBV29-1; size: few; D: TRBD2; CDR3: CSVVSGRAASSYEQYF; DNA: TGCAGCGTTGTAAGCGGGAGGGCCGCGAGCTCCTACGAGCAGTACTTC
J: TRBJ2-7; V: TRBV18; size: -; D: TRBD1; CDR3: CASSPGTGGGEQYF; DNA: TGTGCCAGCTCACCAGGGACAGGGGGCGGCGAGCAGTACTTC
J: TRBJ2-4; V: TRBV2; size: few; D: -; CDR3: CASSALPGNIQYF; DNA: TGTGCCAGCAGTGCCCTACCAGGGAACATTCAGTACTTC
J: TRBJ2-3; V: TRBV29-1; size: -; D: -; CDR3: CSVELQGGPATQYF; DNA: TGCAGCGTTGAATTACAGGGAGGCCCAGCTACGCAGTATTTT
J: TRBJ1-5; V: TRBV30; size: few; D: TRBD1; CDR3: CAWRTRGGNQPQHF; DNA: TGTGCCTGGAGAACCAGGGGGGGCAATCAGCCCCAGCATTTT
J: TRBJ2-3; V: TRBV25-1; size: few; D: TRBD2; CDR3: CASSPGTTQSRTQYF; DNA: TGTGCCAGCAGCCCCGGGACTACCCAGAGTCGTACGCAGTATTTT
J: TRBJ2-1; V: TRBV29-1; size: few; D: -; CDR3: CSVRNNEQFF; DNA: TGCAGCGTAAGAAACAATGAGCAGTTCTTC
J: TRBJ2-3; V: TRBV2; size: -; D: -; CDR3: CASSSWLGADTQYF; DNA: TGTGCCAGCAGCTCCTGGCTCGGAGCAGATACGCAGTATTTT
J: TRBJ2-3; V: TRBV7-2; size: -; D: -; CDR3: CASSLTDTQYF; DNA: TGTGCCAGCAGCCTCACAGATACGCAGTATTTT
J: TRBJ2-6; V: TRBV27; size: few; D: TRBD2; CDR3: CASSFGTSGSRGGANVLTF; DNA: TGTGCCAGCAGTTTCGGGACTAGCGGGAGCCGGGGAGGGGCCAACGTCCTGACTTTC
J: TRBJ2-1; V: TRBV7-9; size: -; D: TRBD2; CDR3: CASSSGVGGSYNEQFF; DNA: TGTGCCAGCAGCTCCGGCGTGGGAGGGTCCTACAATGAGCAGTTCTTC
J: TRBJ1-1; V: TRBV10-3; size: few; D: -; CDR3: CAISLRAENTEAFF; DNA: TGTGCCATCAGTTTGAGGGCAGAGAACACTGAAGCTTTCTTT
J: TRBJ2-1; V: TRBV5-1; size: -; D: TRBD2; CDR3: CASSRETSGSINEQFF; DNA: TGCGCCAGCAGCCGCGAAACTAGCGGGAGTATCAATGAGCAGTTCTTC
J: TRBJ2-2; V: TRBV7-2; size: -; D: -; CDR3: CASSLVGSIGELFF; DNA: TGTGCCAGCAGCTTAGTGGGTAGTATCGGGGAGCTGTTTTTT
J: TRBJ2-7; V: TRBV6-1; size: -; D: -; CDR3: CASGRRGRGYEQYF; DNA: TGTGCCAGCGGGCGACGAGGAAGGGGCTACGAGCAGTACTTC
J: TRBJ2-3; V: TRBV7-2; size: -; D: -; CDR3: CASSLVRGLTDTQYF; DNA: TGTGCCAGCAGCTTAGTACGGGGGTTAACAGATACGCAGTATTTT
J: TRBJ2-7; V: TRBV4-2; size: -; D: -; CDR3: CASSQGAGAGSYEQYF; DNA: TGTGCCAGCAGCCAAGGGGCTGGGGCGGGATCCTACGAGCAGTACTTC
J: TRBJ1-5; V: TRBV18; size: -; D: -; CDR3: CASSPTGERQPQHF; DNA: TGTGCCAGCTCACCAACGGGGGAGAGACAGCCCCAGCATTTT
J: TRBJ1-5; V: TRBV5-1; size: few; D: -; CDR3: CASSPGQLNQPQHF; DNA: TGCGCCAGCAGCCCAGGACAGCTCAATCAGCCCCAGCATTTT
J: TRBJ1-2; V: TRBV7-9; size: few; D: TRBD1; CDR3: CASSLPGQGAWGYTF; DNA: TGTGCCAGCAGCTTGCCCGGACAGGGGGCATGGGGCTACACCTTC